The rows below give T cell receptor beta chains drawn from one sample of a study of response to subunit inactivated influenza vaccine. TCRdb re-derived calls from the RT-PCR reads in MiXCR, one entry per CDR3 protein. The sample consists of over 300,000 distinct CDR3 sequences, just over 20% of them appearing once. Sequencing used PBMCs from blood, obtained 21 months after vaccination. These receptors were obtained from a man between 50 and 75 years old who received an inactivated influenza vaccine. Each CDR3 is given with its conserved first and last residue. The D gene is left open where the match is weak. Clone sizes are given selectively: once, few, many, or a class where the clone is expanded.

abundance | d_gene | j_gene | v_gene | CDR3nt | CDR3aa
many | - | TRBJ2-3 | TRBV20-1 | TGCAGTGCTAGACCAGGGGCAAGCACAGATACGCAGTATTTT | CSARPGASTDTQYF
few | - | TRBJ2-7 | TRBV7-6 | TGTGCCAGCAGCCCCCGAGGGGGCGGGAGGTACTACGAGCAGTACTTC | CASSPRGGGRYYEQYF
- | - | TRBJ2-7 | TRBV29-1 | TGCAGCTTGAACGGTGTTCGGCCGTACTTC | CSLNGVRPYF
once | - | TRBJ2-7 | TRBV7-9 | TGTGCCAGCAGCTTAGCGGTGGGGACCGATTCCTACGAGCAGTACTTC | CASSLAVGTDSYEQYF
few | - | TRBJ1-2 | TRBV6-5 | TGTGCCAGCAGTTACTGGCCAGGGCATCCCCTTGGCTACACCTTC | CASSYWPGHPLGYTF
- | TRBD2 | TRBJ2-1 | TRBV7-2 | TGTGCCAGCAGCTTGGCGGGAGGCCCTCAATACAATGAGCAGTTCTTC | CASSLAGGPQYNEQFF
- | - | TRBJ1-5 | TRBV16 | TGTGCCAGCAGCCACCGAGCCGATATAAATCAGCCCCAGCATTTT | CASSHRADINQPQHF
few | - | TRBJ2-5 | TRBV3-1 | TGTGCCAGCAGCCAAGACACTTACCAAGAGACCCAGTACTTC | CASSQDTYQETQYF
many | TRBD1 | TRBJ2-2 | TRBV29-1 | TGCAGCGGGGGGACAGGGGGTTCCGGGGAGCTGTTTTTT | CSGGTGGSGELFF
- | - | TRBJ1-2 | TRBV6-5 | TGTGCCAGCAGTTACTCATCCGGGTCCAACTATGGCTACACCTTC | CASSYSSGSNYGYTF
- | - | TRBJ2-5 | TRBV29-1 | TGCTCCGGAAATGCCCCTGGGGAGACCCAGTACTTC | CSGNAPGETQYF
few | - | TRBJ1-5 | TRBV19 | TGTGCCAGTAGTATTCAAGGCGGATCCAATCAGCCCCAGCATTTT | CASSIQGGSNQPQHF
few | TRBD2 | TRBJ2-7 | TRBV11-2 | TGTGCCAGCAGCTCGCTAGCGGGCCGCCCCCAAGAGCAGTACTTC | CASSSLAGRPQEQYF
few | - | TRBJ2-4 | TRBV30 | TGTGCCTGGCGACCCCGGGGTCGAGCCAAAAACATTCAGTACTTC | CAWRPRGRAKNIQYF
once | TRBD2 | TRBJ2-5 | TRBV20-1 | TGCAGTGTACTAGCGGGGGGCGGGGGAGAGACCCAGTACTTC | CSVLAGGGGETQYF
- | - | TRBJ1-2 | TRBV2 | TGTGCCAGCAGTGACCGATATGGCTACACCTTC | CASSDRYGYTF
- | TRBD1 | TRBJ1-4 | TRBV3-1 | TGTGCCAGCAGCCCCTATCTGGGACAGGGCCGAGAAAAACTGTTTTTT | CASSPYLGQGREKLFF